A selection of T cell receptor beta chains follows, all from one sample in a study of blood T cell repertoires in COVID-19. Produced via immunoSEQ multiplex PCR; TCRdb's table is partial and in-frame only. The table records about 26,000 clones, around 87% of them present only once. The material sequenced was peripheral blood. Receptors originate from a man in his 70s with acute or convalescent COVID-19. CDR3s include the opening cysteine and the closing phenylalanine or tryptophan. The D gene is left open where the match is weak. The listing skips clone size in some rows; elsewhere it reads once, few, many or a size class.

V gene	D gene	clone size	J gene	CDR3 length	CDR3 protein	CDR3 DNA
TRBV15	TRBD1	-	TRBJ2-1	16	CATSRETRDRANEQFF	TGTGCCACCAGCAGAGAGACCCGGGACAGGGCGAATGAGCAGTTCTTC
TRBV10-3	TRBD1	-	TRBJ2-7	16	CATMVRTGTARSEQYF	TGTGCCACTATGGTTCGCACAGGGACAGCCCGCAGCGAGCAGTACTTC
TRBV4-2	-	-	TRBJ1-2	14	CASSQELDFYGYTF	TGTGCCAGCAGCCAAGAGTTAGATTTCTATGGCTACACCTTC
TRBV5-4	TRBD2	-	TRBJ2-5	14	CASSFSGSLETQYF	TGTGCCAGCAGCTTCAGCGGGAGTTTAGAGACCCAGTACTTC
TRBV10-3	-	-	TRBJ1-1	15	CAISELFGDVTEAFF	TGTGCCATCAGTGAACTCTTCGGGGATGTCACTGAAGCTTTCTTT
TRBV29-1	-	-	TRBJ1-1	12	CSAGAKNTEAFF	TGCAGCGCAGGGGCGAAGAACACTGAAGCTTTCTTT
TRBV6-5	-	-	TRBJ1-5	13	CASSLGAGQPQHF	TGTGCCAGCAGTTTAGGGGCCGGGCAGCCCCAGCATTTT
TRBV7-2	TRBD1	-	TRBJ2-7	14	CASSTPGGNYEQYF	TGTGCCAGCAGCACGCCAGGGGGCAACTACGAGCAGTACTTC
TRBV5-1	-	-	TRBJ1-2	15	CASSSGLVGNYGYTF	TGCGCCAGCAGTTCCGGACTGGTGGGTAACTATGGCTACACCTTC
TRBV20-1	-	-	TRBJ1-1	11	CSARTGIEAFF	TGCAGTGCCCGCACAGGGATTGAAGCTTTCTTT
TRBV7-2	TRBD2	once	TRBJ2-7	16	CASSLALAGGKDEQYF	TGTGCCAGCAGCTTAGCACTAGCGGGAGGGAAGGACGAGCAGTACTTC